What follows are 20 T cell receptor beta chains derived from one specimen sequenced in a study of T cell responses to AZD1222 COVID-19 vaccine. Produced via immunoSEQ multiplex PCR; TCRdb's table is partial and in-frame only. The table includes more than 60,000 clones, roughly 91% detected once. Material: peripheral blood, obtained 28 days after the second AZD1222 dose. These receptors came from an adult who received the AZD1222 COVID-19 vaccine.

The gene calls are TRBV18 and TRBJ1-5, with 8 positions matching TRBD1. The CDR3 has 16 amino acids. The germline V gene has CDR1 KGHSH and CDR2 LQKENI. V was pared by 1 base and J by 6 bases, with 8 bases of the junction left unmatched. In DNA, the CDR3 is TGTGCCAGCTCACCACTCGGGACAGGAGGGGGTCAGCCCCAGCATTTT. This gives the protein CASSPLGTGGGQPQHF.

J is TRBJ1-3 and V is TRBV7-9, with no clear D. Germline V gene lookup returns CDR1 SEHNR and CDR2 FQNEAQ (reference sequence). This CDR3 comprises 14 residues. V lost 6 bases, J lost 0 bases, and 9 bases lay in between. The CDR3 region is CASSLLGSGNTIYF. Written as DNA, the CDR3 is TGTGCCAGCAGTCTTTTGGGCTCTGGAAACACCATATATTTT. Combining the CDR3 with reference TRBV7-9 and TRBJ1-3 gives the whole variable domain DTGVSQNPRHKITKRGQNVTFRCDPISEHNRLYWYRQTLGQGPEFLTYFQNEAQLEKSRLLSDRFSAERPKGSFSTLEIQRTEQGDSAMYLCASSLLGSGNTIYFGEGSWLTVV.

The chain uses TRBV6-2 or TRBV6-3 and TRBJ2-1; 9 nucleotides line up with TRBD2. Germline assignment: CDR1 MNHEY and CDR2 SVGEGT. The CDR3 is 16 residues long. V gave up 2 bases and J gave up 8 bases; unmatched junction bases: 10. CDR3 in amino acids: CASSYVRAGGWDEQFF. In DNA, the CDR3 is TGTGCCAGCAGTTACGTCCGAGCGGGGGGCTGGGATGAGCAGTTCTTC.

V and J are TRBV4-2 and TRBJ2-3, with D uncertain. Germline V gene sequence: CDR1 LGHNA, CDR2 YNFKEQ. CDR3 length equals 15 residues. V dropped 1 base and J dropped 2 bases, with 10 bases sitting between them. The DNA of the CDR3 is TGTGCCAGCAGCCAAGGAGACGAATACACAGATACGCAGTATTTT. Encoded protein: CASSQGDEYTDTQYF.

V gene TRBV18 combines with J gene TRBJ1-2; D possibly corresponds to TRBD1 (5 bases). Germline V gene sequence: CDR1 KGHSH, CDR2 LQKENI. V lost 0 bases and J lost 6, with 11 bases in between. This CDR3 contains 14 residues. CDR3 sequence: CASSPPLGDNGYTF. In DNA, the CDR3 is TGTGCCAGCTCACCACCGTTAGGGGATAATGGCTACACCTTC.

CDR3 sequence: CASRVHGATEAFF. The CDR3, as DNA: TGTGCCAGCAGGGTTCACGGGGCCACTGAAGCTTTCTTT. The chain links TRBV28 to TRBJ1-1; tentative D call: TRBD1 (5 bases). This CDR3 region has 13 residues. Deletions cut 6 bases from V and 4 bases from J, with 12 bases between. Per germline, CDR1 MDHEN and CDR2 SYDVKM.

This clone was counted only a few times. This rearrangement joins TRBV3-1 (or the pseudogene TRBV3-2) to TRBJ2-1; D might be TRBD1 (6 bases). Germline loops: CDR1 LGHDT, CDR2 YNNKEL (reference sequence). Trimming pared 2 bases from V and 15 bases from J, leaving 26 bases between. The CDR3 runs 16 residues. CDR3 in amino acids: CASSQSDQYLTGASFF. In DNA form, the CDR3 reads TGTGCCAGCAGCCAATCTGATCAATATTTGACAGGAGCTTCGTTCTTC.

V gene TRBV13 combines with J gene TRBJ2-3; unclear D gene. The CDR3 is 17 amino acids. Germline lookup yields CDR1 PRHDT and CDR2 FYEKMQ (reference sequence). Trimming left V 1 base short and J 0 bases short, with 14 bases between. The CDR3 loop reads CASSLVQGLGSTDTQYF. In DNA form, the CDR3 reads TGTGCCAGCAGCTTAGTTCAAGGGCTCGGGAGCACAGATACGCAGTATTTT.

This clone has a handful of counts. This sequence joins TRBV20-1 and TRBJ2-3, with unresolved D. There are 11 residues in the CDR3. Germline V gene sequence: CDR1 DFQATT, CDR2 SNEGSKA (reference sequence). V was pared by 0 bases and J by 3 bases, with 1 base between. CDR3 sequence reads: CSARDTDTQYF. The DNA for the CDR3 is TGCAGTGCTAGAGATACAGATACGCAGTATTTT.

The chain employs TRBV7-9 and TRBJ1-1; possibly TRBD1 for D (5 bases). The CDR3 consists of 15 residues. CDR1 and CDR2 (germline): SEHNR, FQNEAQ (reference sequence). Trimming left V 2 bases short and J 2 bases short, with 12 bases between. CDR3 region: CASSLNPGLNTEAFF. In nucleotides, the CDR3 is TGTGCCAGCAGCTTAAATCCGGGGCTCAACACTGAAGCTTTCTTT.

The chain has TRBV10-1 and TRBJ1-2; D is unclear. CDR1 is WNHNN, CDR2 SYGVQD, per germline (reference sequence). V was shortened by 0 bases and J by 8 bases, with 10 bases between the two germline ends. This CDR3 is built from 13 residues. In DNA form, the CDR3 reads TGCGCCAGCAGTGAGTCGTACTCTTCGGGCTACACCTTC. Its translation is CASSESYSSGYTF.

This clone was seen a handful of times. The V gene is TRBV10-3, the J gene TRBJ1-5; 9 bases fit TRBD1. Germline values: CDR1 ENHRY, CDR2 SYGVKD. The CDR3 runs 15 residues. With 5 bases clipped from V and 4 bases from J, the junction kept 6 bases outside the gene matches. The CDR3 loop reads CAISPGTGTNQPQHF. DNA for the CDR3: TGTGCCATCAGTCCCGGGACAGGGACTAATCAGCCCCAGCATTTT.

The chain recombines TRBV9 with TRBJ1-1; D possibly corresponds to TRBD1 (6 bases). The germline gives CDR1 SGDLS, CDR2 YYNGEE. Deletions cut 4 bases from V and 6 bases from J, with 13 bases between. CDR3 length: 13 residues. The chain's CDR3 is CASSPQGWAEAFF. CDR3 nucleotides: TGTGCCAGCAGCCCGCAGGGGTGGGCTGAAGCTTTCTTT.

V and J are TRBV19 and TRBJ1-1; D remains unclear. The CDR3 is made up of 11 amino acids. The V end was cut by 8 bases, the J end by 5 bases, with 9 bases between. Germline CDR1 LNHDA, CDR2 SQIVND (reference sequence). CDR3 residues: CASGRVTEAFF. The CDR3 DNA is TGTGCCAGTGGGAGGGTGACTGAAGCTTTCTTT.

This sequence joins TRBV24-1 and TRBJ1-2, with D uncertain. This CDR3 is 11 amino acids long. Between the trimmed V and J ends, which lost 6 bases and 5 bases, there was a span of 6 bases. The germline CDR1 and CDR2 sequences are KGHDR and SFDVKD. The CDR3 region has the DNA TGTGCCACCAGTTCCCTTTATGGCTACACCTTC. Protein product: CATSSLYGYTF.

The chain combines TRBV10-3 with TRBJ2-5, with D maybe TRBD1 (7 bases). V shed 8 bases and J shed 5 bases, with 18 bases lying between them. Germline V gene sequence: CDR1 ENHRY, CDR2 SYGVKD. The CDR3 contains 14 residues. Here the CDR3 DNA reads TGTGCCATCCGTGGTACAGGGGAGGAGGAGACCCAGTACTTC. It codes for CAIRGTGEEETQYF.

The chain uses TRBV6-5 and TRBJ1-2, with unresolved D. The CDR3 has 13 amino acids. Trimming stripped 7 bases from V and 2 bases from J, with 11 bases between. The germline V gene has CDR1 MNHEY and CDR2 SVGAGI. The CDR3 here is CASISSANYGYTF. CDR3 coding DNA: TGTGCCAGCATAAGCTCAGCAAACTATGGCTACACCTTC.

This clone occurred once. V is TRBV30 and J is TRBJ1-1; D uncertain. The CDR3 spans 12 residues. Germline V gene lookup returns CDR1 GTSNPN and CDR2 SVGIG (reference sequence). Trimming cost V 4 bases and J 7 bases, with 13 bases left between them. Here the CDR3 reads CAWMEGVLEAFF. The CDR3 region has the DNA TGTGCCTGGATGGAAGGCGTGCTTGAAGCTTTCTTT.

The rearrangement links TRBV10-1 to TRBJ2-2; D remains ambiguous. Between the trimmed V and J ends, which lost 4 bases and 5 bases, there was a span of 11 bases. This CDR3 contains 14 residues. The germline V gene encodes CDR1 WNHNN and CDR2 SYGVQD (reference sequence). In DNA form, the CDR3 reads TGCGCCAGCAGTGGTCGCTTGGATACCGGGGAGCTGTTTTTT. It translates to CASSGRLDTGELFF.

V is TRBV7-9 and J is TRBJ1-2; a possible D gene is TRBD1 (6 bases). The V gene lost 2 bases and the J gene lost 4 bases, with 17 bases spanning the gap. The CDR3 sequence is 16 residues long. Germline lookup yields CDR1 SEHNR and CDR2 FQNEAQ (reference sequence). DNA of the CDR3: TGTGCCAGCAGCTTAATACTTCTAGGCAGGGGCTATGGCTACACCTTC. It translates to CASSLILLGRGYGYTF.